These T cell receptor beta chains were read from a single sample in a study of blood T cell repertoires in COVID-19. Clones were read by immunoSEQ multiplex PCR, and TCRdb kept only the in-frame ones, dropping some. The sample carries some 240,000 clones, roughly 80% recorded once. The sample was peripheral blood. The receptor set was obtained from a woman in her 70s with COVID-19, enrolled during active disease. The CDR3 runs from the conserved cysteine through the conserved F or W. A D gene is named only where the DNA matches it firmly. Not every row has a clone size; where given, it reads once, few, many or a size class.

V	D	J	size	DNA	CDR3
TRBV7-9	-	TRBJ1-1	-	TGTGCCAGCAGCTTAGTAGCGGCTCCCGGCCTTTTCTTT	CASSLVAAPGLFF
TRBV25-1	-	TRBJ2-7	-	TGTGCCAGCAAGGGGATCTACGAGCAGTACTTC	CASKGIYEQYF
TRBV7-9	-	TRBJ2-1	-	TGTGCCAGCAGACCACTCGGAGGGAACTCCTACAATGAGCAGTTCTTC	CASRPLGGNSYNEQFF
TRBV20-1	TRBD2	TRBJ2-7	-	TGCAGTGCTAGTACTAGCGGAAGGGGGGCCTACGAGCAGTACTTC	CSASTSGRGAYEQYF
TRBV19	-	TRBJ1-1	-	TGTGCCAGTAGTCCTCTCAGGCCAGGGGTAAATACTGAAGCTTTCTTT	CASSPLRPGVNTEAFF
TRBV4-1	TRBD1	TRBJ1-3	-	TGCGCCAGCAGCTCAGGGGGGCCCGGAAACACCATATATTTT	CASSSGGPGNTIYF
TRBV4-3	-	TRBJ1-1	once	TGCGCCAGCAGCCAGGTACAGGGGAACACTGAAGCTTTCTTT	CASSQVQGNTEAFF
TRBV7-2	-	TRBJ2-5	-	TGTGCCAGCAGCTTATGGGGGGGCCTTCTTGACTTC	CASSLWGGLLDF
TRBV4-3	-	TRBJ1-6	-	TGCGCCAGCAGCCAAGAGGTCCCAGGGCCACGTCCTACTTCACCCCTCCACTTT	CASSQEVPGPRPTSPLHF
TRBV6-5	TRBD1	TRBJ2-3	-	TGTGCCAGCACCGCCGACAGGGGAGATACGCAGTATTTT	CASTADRGDTQYF
TRBV4-3	-	TRBJ2-1	few	TGCGCCAGCAGCCAAGAAGTTCAAGTAGCTGAGCAGTTCTTC	CASSQEVQVAEQFF
TRBV5-1	-	TRBJ1-2	-	TGCGCCAGCAGCTTGGGGGCCTCAGGGAAGTGGGGCTACACCTTC	CASSLGASGKWGYTF
TRBV5-5	TRBD2	TRBJ2-6	once	TGTGCCAGCAGCTGGGGAGGGGTGTCTGGGGCCAACGTCCTGACTTTC	CASSWGGVSGANVLTF
TRBV6-6	-	TRBJ1-1	few	TGTGCCAGCAGACAGGGAATGAACACTGAAGCTTTCTTT	CASRQGMNTEAFF
TRBV7-2	-	TRBJ1-2	-	TGTGCCAGCAGCCCTCCTAGGGGTTATGGCTACACCTTC	CASSPPRGYGYTF
TRBV18	-	TRBJ2-7	-	TGTGCCAGCTCACCAGGCCGTTTCCTCGAGCAGTACTTC	CASSPGRFLEQYF
TRBV7-3	-	TRBJ2-7	-	TGTGCCAGCAGCTTAACACCCGGACAGTCCTACGAGCAGTACTTC	CASSLTPGQSYEQYF
TRBV19	-	TRBJ2-7	-	TGTGCCAGTACCACGGACCCGGGATACGAGCAGTACTTC	CASTTDPGYEQYF
TRBV12-3/TRBV12-4	-	TRBJ2-7	-	TGTGCCAGCAGTTTCCAGGGTTACGAGCAGTACTTC	CASSFQGYEQYF
TRBV5-4	-	TRBJ2-2	-	TGTGCCAGCAGCTCACCCAGGCAGGGGTCGAACACCGGGGAGCTGTTTTTT	CASSSPRQGSNTGELFF
TRBV6-9	-	TRBJ1-1	-	TGTGCCAGCAGTTATTGGACAGAAATTAGGGAAAACACTGAAGCTTTCTTT	CASSYWTEIRENTEAFF
TRBV21-1	-	TRBJ2-1	-	TGTGCCAGCAGCATTGACAGGGGTCTGTCTGGGAATGAGCAGTTCTTC	CASSIDRGLSGNEQFF
TRBV6-5	TRBD2	TRBJ2-7	-	TGTGCCAGCAGTTACGGGGCGGGAGCTACCTCCTACGAGCAGTACTTC	CASSYGAGATSYEQYF
TRBV5-4	TRBD1	TRBJ1-1	few	TGTGCCAGCAGCCCGACAGGGGGCGTCGGGAGGGTAGCCACTGAAGCTTTCTTT	CASSPTGGVGRVATEAFF
TRBV9	TRBD2	TRBJ2-3	-	TGTGCCAGCAGCGTAGATGGGCGGGGGATTCGAGATACGCAGTATTTT	CASSVDGRGIRDTQYF
TRBV7-9	-	TRBJ1-1	-	TGTGCCAGCAGTAGGGGGGGATCAGGTATTGGCACTGAAGCTTTCTTT	CASSRGGSGIGTEAFF
TRBV27	TRBD1	TRBJ1-5	-	TGTGCCAGCCACCCTTATGGGACAGGAAATCAGCCCCAGCATTTT	CASHPYGTGNQPQHF
TRBV2	-	TRBJ2-5	-	TGTGCCAGCAGCTTGGAGACCCAGTACTTC	CASSLETQYF
TRBV2	TRBD2	TRBJ2-2	-	TGTGCCAGCAGGCCGGGACTAACGAACACCGGGGAGCTGTTTTTT	CASRPGLTNTGELFF
TRBV27	TRBD1	TRBJ1-5	-	TGTGCCAGCACCACATCCGGGACAGGCGGTCAGCCCCAGCATTTT	CASTTSGTGGQPQHF
TRBV30	TRBD1	TRBJ1-5	-	TGTGCCTTGGGGCGGACAGGGGGCCAGCCCCAGCATTTT	CALGRTGGQPQHF
TRBV7-8	TRBD2	TRBJ2-5	-	TGTGCCAGCAGCTTGCCCTCCGGGACTACCGGGGAGACCCAGTACTTC	CASSLPSGTTGETQYF
TRBV21-1	-	TRBJ1-2	-	TGTGCCAGCAGCAAAGTGACAGTCTATGGCTACACCTTC	CASSKVTVYGYTF
TRBV7-8	TRBD1	TRBJ1-5	once	TGTGCCAGCAGCCCAGGGGGACAGCCCCAGCATTTT	CASSPGGQPQHF
TRBV6-1	-	TRBJ2-5	-	TGTGCCAGCAGTGAAATCCAGGAACAGACCCAGTACTTC	CASSEIQEQTQYF
TRBV7-3	-	TRBJ2-1	-	TGTGCCAGCAGCAGAGGGGGAGTAGGGGAGAGGACGCGGAATGAGCAGTTCTTC	CASSRGGVGERTRNEQFF
TRBV18	-	TRBJ2-1	-	TGTGCCAGCTCATTGGACATTTACAATGAGCAGTTCTTC	CASSLDIYNEQFF
TRBV7-9	-	TRBJ2-5	-	TGTGCCAGCAGCTTCCCGACCGGACAGATACAAGAGACCCAGTACTTC	CASSFPTGQIQETQYF
TRBV19	TRBD2	TRBJ2-2	-	TGTGCCAGTAGTATGGGTAGACAAGGCGGGAGGGGTAGCACCGGGGAGCTGTTTTTT	CASSMGRQGGRGSTGELFF
TRBV7-2	TRBD2	TRBJ2-7	-	TGTGCCAGCAGCTTAAGAGGGGGACTAGCGGGAGTCTCCTACGAGCAGTACTTC	CASSLRGGLAGVSYEQYF
TRBV19	TRBD2	TRBJ2-3	-	TGTGCCAGTAGTCTAGGGAGCGGGAGGCTTAGCACAGATACGCAGTATTTT	CASSLGSGRLSTDTQYF